This T cell receptor (beta chain) is from a study of blood T cell repertoires in COVID-19. Study-wide context: Donors in the United States, Italy and Spain gave samples during acute or convalescent COVID-19. PBMCs, B-cell-depleted T cells, or T cells provided the cDNA or gDNA that made up the material.

Method: immunoSEQ multiplex PCR; TCRdb's copy keeps in-frame clones and lacks some. The sample lists 180,000 or so clones; about 84% were seen once. CDR1 SGHDN and CDR2 FVKESK come from the germline V gene. Trimming pared 6 bases from V and 12 bases from J, leaving 24 bases between. The CDR3 is 16 residues long. Cohort placement rested on clinical history that participants reported themselves. V gene TRBV14 combines with J gene TRBJ1-6, with a possible D match to TRBD1 (6 bases). This receptor was identified in a man aged 35-49 years with acute COVID-19. Material: PBMCs or T cells enriched from blood (not recorded which). The CDR3 nucleotides read TGTGCCAGCAGTCCAATCCGGACAGCGATGTGGGGACCCCTCCACTTT. Protein: CASSPIRTAMWGPLHF.